A selection of T cell receptor beta chains follows, all from one sample in a study of shared clonotypes between healthy human individuals. Profiling relied on immunoSEQ multiplex PCR, and the TCRdb table lists in-frame clones only, not all of them. The profile shows about 2.1 million clones, under 95% of them singletons. The source material was naive CD8+ T cells from PBMCs. These receptors all come from a man in his late teens or twenties in good health. Some clones in this sample may be carry-over from other donors' samples. The CDR3 runs from the conserved cysteine through the conserved F or W. The order of the fields is J gene, D gene, V gene, clone size, CDR3 DNA, CDR3 protein. D genes are given only for firm matches. Rows give clone size only sometimes, using once, few, many, or a class for an expanded clone.

j_call: TRBJ2-7
d_call: TRBD2
v_call: TRBV25-1
clone_size: .
cdr3_nt: TGTGCCAGCAGTGAATCGTATAGCGGGTACGAGCAGTACTTC
cdr3_aa: CASSESYSGYEQYF

j_call: TRBJ2-7
d_call: .
v_call: TRBV29-1
clone_size: .
cdr3_nt: TGCAGCGTTGGAGGAACCCCCTTTCGGGGACCCGAGCAGTACTTC
cdr3_aa: CSVGGTPFRGPEQYF

j_call: TRBJ1-2
d_call: .
v_call: TRBV30
clone_size: .
cdr3_nt: TGTGCCTGGAGTGCGCTGCGGGGCGCTTTTCCCTATGGCTACACCTTC
cdr3_aa: CAWSALRGAFPYGYTF

j_call: TRBJ2-1
d_call: TRBD2
v_call: TRBV27
clone_size: .
cdr3_nt: TGTGCCAGCAGTTTATCGCCCCCCCCGGCTAGCGGCCACAATGAGCAGTTCTTC
cdr3_aa: CASSLSPPPASGHNEQFF

j_call: TRBJ2-7
d_call: .
v_call: TRBV5-1
clone_size: .
cdr3_nt: TGCGCCAGCAGCACTAAGGACGGATCCTACGAGCAGTACTTC
cdr3_aa: CASSTKDGSYEQYF

j_call: TRBJ2-3
d_call: TRBD2
v_call: TRBV7-9
clone_size: .
cdr3_nt: TGTGCCAGCACGCGACGGGGCGGGAGAGATACGCAGTATTTT
cdr3_aa: CASTRRGGRDTQYF

j_call: TRBJ1-1
d_call: .
v_call: TRBV6-6
clone_size: .
cdr3_nt: TGTGCCAGCAGTTACGCGGTGCGTGGAGCGAACACTGAAGCTTTCTTT
cdr3_aa: CASSYAVRGANTEAFF

j_call: TRBJ2-7
d_call: TRBD1
v_call: TRBV7-8
clone_size: .
cdr3_nt: TGTGCCAGCAGCTCCCATAGCCCGACAGGGATTCTCTCCTACGAGCAGTACTTC
cdr3_aa: CASSSHSPTGILSYEQYF

j_call: TRBJ1-5
d_call: TRBD1
v_call: TRBV28
clone_size: .
cdr3_nt: TGTGCCAGCAGTACTGGGACAGCCTTCGGGCAGCCCCAGCATTTT
cdr3_aa: CASSTGTAFGQPQHF

j_call: TRBJ2-7
d_call: TRBD1
v_call: TRBV28
clone_size: .
cdr3_nt: TGTGCCAGCAGCCAGGGACAGGGCTACGAGCAGTACTTC
cdr3_aa: CASSQGQGYEQYF

j_call: TRBJ1-2
d_call: .
v_call: TRBV7-9
clone_size: .
cdr3_nt: TGTGCCAGCAGAGGAAGGGGGTCCTATGGCTACACCTTC
cdr3_aa: CASRGRGSYGYTF

j_call: TRBJ2-1
d_call: TRBD2
v_call: TRBV19
clone_size: .
cdr3_nt: TGTGCCAGTAGTGCGCGGACTAGCGGGGACCCTTACAATGAGCAGTTCTTC
cdr3_aa: CASSARTSGDPYNEQFF

j_call: TRBJ2-7
d_call: .
v_call: TRBV27
clone_size: .
cdr3_nt: TGTGCCAGCAGTTCTAGAACGGGAGTGAACGAGCAGTACTTC
cdr3_aa: CASSSRTGVNEQYF

j_call: TRBJ1-3
d_call: .
v_call: TRBV7-8
clone_size: .
cdr3_nt: TGTGCCAGCAGCTTGTCACCCGGGGTCCGTGGAAACACCATATATTTT
cdr3_aa: CASSLSPGVRGNTIYF

j_call: TRBJ2-7
d_call: TRBD1
v_call: TRBV19
clone_size: .
cdr3_nt: TGTGCCAGTAGCCGACGACAGGGGCAGGGGTCCTACGAGCAGTACTTC
cdr3_aa: CASSRRQGQGSYEQYF

j_call: TRBJ1-4
d_call: .
v_call: TRBV2
clone_size: .
cdr3_nt: TGTGCCAGAGGAGCCGGGACAAGACTCCGCGATGAAAAACTGTTTTTT
cdr3_aa: CARGAGTRLRDEKLFF

j_call: TRBJ1-1
d_call: .
v_call: TRBV27
clone_size: once
cdr3_nt: TGTGCCAGCGGACACCTTGAGACAGCATCGCCGAACACTGAAGCTTTCTTT
cdr3_aa: CASGHLETASPNTEAFF

j_call: TRBJ2-1
d_call: .
v_call: TRBV9
clone_size: .
cdr3_nt: TGTGCCAGCAGCAAGAGGGCGGAGACCTCCTACAATGAGCAGTTCTTC
cdr3_aa: CASSKRAETSYNEQFF

j_call: TRBJ2-5
d_call: .
v_call: TRBV14
clone_size: .
cdr3_nt: TGTGCCAGCAGCCAAGAGGGATGGGGGACCCAGTACTTC
cdr3_aa: CASSQEGWGTQYF

j_call: TRBJ1-6
d_call: .
v_call: TRBV27
clone_size: once
cdr3_nt: TGTGCCAGCAGTTTATGGGGGGCGCGATCACCCCTCCACTTT
cdr3_aa: CASSLWGARSPLHF

j_call: TRBJ1-2
d_call: .
v_call: TRBV12-5
clone_size: once
cdr3_nt: TGTGCTAGTGGTTTGGATCCGTATAGCTACACCTTC
cdr3_aa: CASGLDPYSYTF

j_call: TRBJ2-2
d_call: .
v_call: TRBV7-9
clone_size: .
cdr3_nt: TGTGCCAGCAGCCCCATGGGTGGGATTCCGAACACCGGGGAGCTGTTTTTT
cdr3_aa: CASSPMGGIPNTGELFF

j_call: TRBJ1-1
d_call: .
v_call: TRBV6-5
clone_size: .
cdr3_nt: TGTGTTAGGAGGGAGGGGATCGCTGAAGCTTTCTTT
cdr3_aa: CVRREGIAEAFF

j_call: TRBJ2-5
d_call: TRBD2
v_call: TRBV7-9
clone_size: .
cdr3_nt: TGTGCCAGCAGCGTCTTAGCGGGGATGGCAGGGGAGACCCAGTACTTC
cdr3_aa: CASSVLAGMAGETQYF

j_call: TRBJ2-5
d_call: .
v_call: TRBV13
clone_size: .
cdr3_nt: TGTGCCAGCAGCTTACGACAGTCCCAAGAGACCCAGTACTTC
cdr3_aa: CASSLRQSQETQYF

j_call: TRBJ1-3
d_call: TRBD1
v_call: TRBV9
clone_size: .
cdr3_nt: TGTGCCAGCAGCCCAGGGGGGCTCTCTGGAAACACCATATATTTT
cdr3_aa: CASSPGGLSGNTIYF

j_call: TRBJ2-7
d_call: TRBD2
v_call: TRBV29-1
clone_size: .
cdr3_nt: TGCAGCGTTGAAGATCGAACTAGCGGACACAGCTCCTACGAGCAGTACTTC
cdr3_aa: CSVEDRTSGHSSYEQYF

j_call: TRBJ2-1
d_call: TRBD2
v_call: TRBV6-1
clone_size: once
cdr3_nt: TGTGCCAGCAGTGAAGATCTTAGACTAGCGGGGACCAATGAGCAGTTCTTC
cdr3_aa: CASSEDLRLAGTNEQFF

j_call: TRBJ2-3
d_call: TRBD2
v_call: TRBV28
clone_size: .
cdr3_nt: TGTGCCAGCAGTTCCTTCCCCCTGGGACTAGTAAACACAGATACGCAGTATTTT
cdr3_aa: CASSSFPLGLVNTDTQYF

j_call: TRBJ1-3
d_call: TRBD1
v_call: TRBV4-1
clone_size: .
cdr3_nt: TGCGCCAGCAGCCATAATATCCGGGACAGGGGGCTCGGAAACACCATATATTTT
cdr3_aa: CASSHNIRDRGLGNTIYF

j_call: TRBJ2-7
d_call: .
v_call: TRBV6-5
clone_size: .
cdr3_nt: TGTGCCAGCAGTTACAGGAGCTACGAGCAGTACTTC
cdr3_aa: CASSYRSYEQYF

j_call: TRBJ1-1
d_call: .
v_call: TRBV28
clone_size: .
cdr3_nt: TGTGCCAGCAGTCTGCAGGGGCCAAAAGCTTTCTTT
cdr3_aa: CASSLQGPKAFF

j_call: TRBJ2-5
d_call: .
v_call: TRBV7-9
clone_size: .
cdr3_nt: TGTGCCAGCAGCTTTCAAGATCATGGGACGGTGGAGACCCAGTACTTC
cdr3_aa: CASSFQDHGTVETQYF

j_call: TRBJ1-3
d_call: .
v_call: TRBV27
clone_size: .
cdr3_nt: TGTGCCAGCAGTTTCCAGGGACCCGGAAACACCATATATTTT
cdr3_aa: CASSFQGPGNTIYF

j_call: TRBJ2-2
d_call: TRBD1
v_call: TRBV28
clone_size: .
cdr3_nt: TGTGCCAGCAGCCACGGGACAGGGCTCGGCGGGGAGCTGTTTTTT
cdr3_aa: CASSHGTGLGGELFF

j_call: TRBJ2-5
d_call: TRBD2
v_call: TRBV7-9
clone_size: .
cdr3_nt: TGTGCCAGCAGCTCTACCAGACTAGCGGAGACCCAGTACTTC
cdr3_aa: CASSSTRLAETQYF

j_call: TRBJ2-7
d_call: .
v_call: TRBV28
clone_size: .
cdr3_nt: TGTGCCAGCAGTTTCATAGGATACCCTTCCTACGAGCAGTACTTC
cdr3_aa: CASSFIGYPSYEQYF

j_call: TRBJ2-1
d_call: TRBD2
v_call: TRBV6-5
clone_size: .
cdr3_nt: TGTGCCAGCAGCCTACTAGCGGGGGTTTACAATGAGCAGTTCTTC
cdr3_aa: CASSLLAGVYNEQFF

j_call: TRBJ2-1
d_call: TRBD2
v_call: TRBV28
clone_size: .
cdr3_nt: TGTGCCAGCAGTTCCGGGACTAGGGAGGATATTGAACAGTTCTTC
cdr3_aa: CASSSGTREDIEQFF

j_call: TRBJ2-3
d_call: .
v_call: TRBV28
clone_size: .
cdr3_nt: TGTGCCAGCAGCCCAAGGGAAGTCCTCGGGGCGGATACGCAGTATTTT
cdr3_aa: CASSPREVLGADTQYF

j_call: TRBJ2-1
d_call: TRBD2
v_call: TRBV7-9
clone_size: .
cdr3_nt: TGTGCCAGCAGCTCCAGGGGCCGGGGACTAGCGGGAACCTATGAGCAGTTCTTC
cdr3_aa: CASSSRGRGLAGTYEQFF

j_call: TRBJ1-5
d_call: .
v_call: TRBV7-8
clone_size: .
cdr3_nt: TGTGCCAGCAGCGACGCCCCCCGGGTCTCTAATCAGCCCCAGCATTTT
cdr3_aa: CASSDAPRVSNQPQHF

j_call: TRBJ1-4
d_call: .
v_call: TRBV4-2
clone_size: .
cdr3_nt: TGTGCCAGCAGCCCTAACCCTCGGGCGGCTAATGAAAAACTGTTTTTT
cdr3_aa: CASSPNPRAANEKLFF

j_call: TRBJ1-2
d_call: .
v_call: TRBV27
clone_size: .
cdr3_nt: TGTGCCAGCAGTTTATTGGCAGGGCGGGACTATGGCTACACCTTC
cdr3_aa: CASSLLAGRDYGYTF

j_call: TRBJ2-7
d_call: TRBD1
v_call: TRBV27
clone_size: .
cdr3_nt: TGTGCCAGCAGTAGTCCGTCGACAGGGGTAGGCTACGAGCAGTACTTC
cdr3_aa: CASSSPSTGVGYEQYF

j_call: TRBJ2-2
d_call: TRBD2
v_call: TRBV19
clone_size: .
cdr3_nt: TGTGCCACCTCTAGCGGGAGGACCGGGGAGCTGTTTTTT
cdr3_aa: CATSSGRTGELFF

j_call: TRBJ1-5
d_call: TRBD1
v_call: TRBV7-6
clone_size: .
cdr3_nt: TGTGCCAGCAGCCAGGGGGGGCCGAATCAGCCCCAGCATTTT
cdr3_aa: CASSQGGPNQPQHF

j_call: TRBJ1-1
d_call: .
v_call: TRBV5-1
clone_size: .
cdr3_nt: TGCGCCAGCAGCCCCACGGGTTTTCACACTGAAGCTTTCTTT
cdr3_aa: CASSPTGFHTEAFF

j_call: TRBJ2-7
d_call: TRBD1
v_call: TRBV29-1
clone_size: .
cdr3_nt: TGCAGCGTTGAGTTGACAGGGGGCTTTGACGAGCAGTACTTC
cdr3_aa: CSVELTGGFDEQYF

j_call: TRBJ2-7
d_call: TRBD2
v_call: TRBV5-4
clone_size: .
cdr3_nt: TGTGCCAGCAGCTTGGCCGGGACTAGCGGGAGGTCCTACGAGCAGTACTTC
cdr3_aa: CASSLAGTSGRSYEQYF